A selection of T cell receptor beta chains follows, all from one sample in a study of blood T cell repertoires in COVID-19. Measured with immunoSEQ multiplex PCR; TCRdb has only the in-frame clones, and not every one. The sample carries approximately 150,000 clones, around nine tenths recorded once. The material sequenced was peripheral blood. The receptors stem from a woman between 45 and 65 years old with acute or convalescent COVID-19. Each CDR3 is given with its conserved first and last residue. The D gene is left open where the match is weak. Clone size is not always given. Where it is, it says once, few, many or a class for expanded clones.

CDR3aa,CDR3nt,j_gene,v_gene,abundance,d_gene
CASSFPRAGGKNTEAFF,TGTGCCAGCAGTTTCCCTCGGGCAGGGGGTAAGAACACTGAAGCTTTCTTT,TRBJ1-1,TRBV28,once,TRBD1
CAVQRQETQYF,TGTGCCGTACAGCGGCAAGAGACCCAGTACTTC,TRBJ2-5,TRBV6-4,once,-
CASRSGANQPQHF,TGTGCCAGCAGGTCAGGGGCTAATCAGCCCCAGCATTTT,TRBJ1-5,TRBV6-5,once,-
CATSANGQGGGYTF,TGTGCCACCAGTGCCAACGGACAGGGTGGCGGCTACACCTTC,TRBJ1-2,TRBV24-1,-,TRBD1
CASSHRQALNEKLFF,TGTGCCAGCAGCCATAGACAGGCCCTTAATGAAAAACTGTTTTTT,TRBJ1-4,TRBV7-2,-,-
CASSLNWGDGYTF,TGTGCCAGCAGCTTAAATTGGGGGGACGGCTACACCTTC,TRBJ1-2,TRBV7-3,once,-
CASSQTGVSYEQYF,TGTGCCAGCAGCCAAACAGGGGTTTCCTACGAGCAGTACTTC,TRBJ2-7,TRBV3-1/TRBV3-2,-,TRBD1
CASSLGVHSYNEQFF,TGTGCCAGCAGCCTAGGCGTCCATTCCTACAATGAGCAGTTCTTC,TRBJ2-1,TRBV7-9,-,-
CASSTAWTGAQSSPLHF,TGTGCCAGCAGCACGGCCTGGACAGGGGCCCAGAGTTCACCCCTCCACTTT,TRBJ1-6,TRBV21-1,-,-
CASSGGGIYGYTF,TGTGCCAGCAGTGGGGGGGGCATCTATGGCTACACCTTC,TRBJ1-2,TRBV12-3/TRBV12-4,-,-
CASSAGAAGGYQETQYF,TGTGCCAGCAGTGCGGGTGCGGCGGGAGGGTACCAAGAGACCCAGTACTTC,TRBJ2-5,TRBV6-1,-,TRBD2
CASRLQGNEHNQPQHF,TGTGCCAGTAGGCTACAGGGGAATGAACACAATCAGCCCCAGCATTTT,TRBJ1-5,TRBV19,-,TRBD1
CAISEKTLGTGNTIYF,TGTGCCATCAGTGAAAAGACTCTCGGGACTGGAAACACCATATATTTT,TRBJ1-3,TRBV10-3,-,-
CASSLPGQGAEHGYTF,TGCGCCAGCAGCCTCCCGGGACAGGGGGCCGAACATGGCTACACCTTC,TRBJ1-2,TRBV4-1,-,TRBD1
CASSFLGGQTTYEQYF,TGTGCCAGCAGCTTCTTAGGGGGACAAACCACCTACGAGCAGTACTTC,TRBJ2-7,TRBV7-3,-,-
CASSQVTWGERFF,TGCGCCAGCAGCCAAGTTACCTGGGGCGAACGGTTCTTC,TRBJ2-1,TRBV4-1,few,-
CASSYSTGGPGDEQFF,TGTGCCAGCAGTTACTCGACGGGGGGACCCGGCGATGAGCAGTTCTTC,TRBJ2-1,TRBV6-5,-,TRBD2
CASSAGVGYNEQFF,TGTGCCAGCTCCGCGGGGGTGGGATACAATGAGCAGTTCTTC,TRBJ2-1,TRBV6-4,-,TRBD2
CASSVGRQGGELFF,TGTGCCAGCAGCGTAGGCCGCCAGGGCGGGGAGCTGTTTTTT,TRBJ2-2,TRBV9,-,-
CASRYTGLNTEAFF,TGTGCCAGCAGATATACAGGGTTGAACACTGAAGCTTTCTTT,TRBJ1-1,TRBV28,-,-
CASSPTGGREPQHF,TGTGCCAGCAGCCCCACAGGGGGCAGGGAGCCCCAGCATTTT,TRBJ1-5,TRBV7-3,-,TRBD1
CASSRDMWTNEKLFF,TGCGCCAGCAGCAGGGACATGTGGACTAATGAAAAACTGTTTTTT,TRBJ1-4,TRBV5-1,-,-
CASSLARGGPDTQYF,TGTGCCAGCAGTCTCGCCCGGGGAGGTCCAGATACGCAGTATTTT,TRBJ2-3,TRBV27,-,-
CASRPGQGPNSPLHF,TGTGCCAGTAGGCCGGGACAGGGGCCCAATTCACCCCTCCACTTT,TRBJ1-6,TRBV19,few,TRBD1
CASSFDMSSGNTIYF,TGCGCCAGCAGCTTTGACATGTCCTCTGGAAACACCATATATTTT,TRBJ1-3,TRBV5-1,-,-
CSVEGTSGGQETQYF,TGCAGCGTTGAAGGGACTAGCGGAGGACAAGAGACCCAGTACTTC,TRBJ2-5,TRBV29-1,-,TRBD2
CASSRGTGGINYEQYF,TGTGCCAGCAGCCGCGGGACAGGGGGGATAAACTACGAGCAGTACTTC,TRBJ2-7,TRBV3-1/TRBV3-2,-,TRBD1
CASSPRPGGTEAFF,TGTGCCAGCTCACCGCGTCCGGGGGGCACTGAAGCTTTCTTT,TRBJ1-1,TRBV18,-,-
CASSSLTGIQETQYF,TGTGCCAGCAGCTCGTTGACAGGGATCCAAGAGACCCAGTACTTC,TRBJ2-5,TRBV7-9,-,TRBD1
CASSERPQGSGNTGELFF,TGTGCCAGCAGTGAAAGACCGCAGGGGTCAGGGAACACCGGGGAGCTGTTTTTT,TRBJ2-2,TRBV6-1,few,-
CASSLQAKETQYF,TGTGCCAGCAGCTTGCAGGCGAAGGAGACCCAGTACTTC,TRBJ2-5,TRBV5-4,-,-
CASSLNPGTEAFF,TGTGCCAGCAGCCTGAATCCCGGTACTGAAGCTTTCTTT,TRBJ1-1,TRBV3-1/TRBV3-2,-,-
CASSLQGPSGGDTQYF,TGCGCCAGCAGCTTACAGGGGCCTTCGGGTGGGGATACGCAGTATTTT,TRBJ2-3,TRBV5-1,few,TRBD1